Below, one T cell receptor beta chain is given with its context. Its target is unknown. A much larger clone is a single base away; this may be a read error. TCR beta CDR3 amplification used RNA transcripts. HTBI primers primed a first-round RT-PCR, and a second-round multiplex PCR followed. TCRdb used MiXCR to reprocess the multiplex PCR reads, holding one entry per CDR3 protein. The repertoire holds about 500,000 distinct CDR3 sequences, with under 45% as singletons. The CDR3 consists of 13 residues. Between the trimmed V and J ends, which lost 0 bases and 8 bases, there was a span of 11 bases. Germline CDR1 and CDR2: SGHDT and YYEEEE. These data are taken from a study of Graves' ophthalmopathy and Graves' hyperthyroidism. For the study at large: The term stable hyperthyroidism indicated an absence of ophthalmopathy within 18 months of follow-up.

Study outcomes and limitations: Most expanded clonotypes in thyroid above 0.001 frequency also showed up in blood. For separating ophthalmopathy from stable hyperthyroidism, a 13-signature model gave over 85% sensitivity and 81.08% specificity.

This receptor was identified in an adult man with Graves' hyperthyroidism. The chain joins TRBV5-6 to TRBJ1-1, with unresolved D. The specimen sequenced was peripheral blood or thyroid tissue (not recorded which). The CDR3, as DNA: TGTGCCAGCAGCTTGGGATCGGGGTCCGAAGCTTTCTTT. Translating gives CASSLGSGSEAFF.